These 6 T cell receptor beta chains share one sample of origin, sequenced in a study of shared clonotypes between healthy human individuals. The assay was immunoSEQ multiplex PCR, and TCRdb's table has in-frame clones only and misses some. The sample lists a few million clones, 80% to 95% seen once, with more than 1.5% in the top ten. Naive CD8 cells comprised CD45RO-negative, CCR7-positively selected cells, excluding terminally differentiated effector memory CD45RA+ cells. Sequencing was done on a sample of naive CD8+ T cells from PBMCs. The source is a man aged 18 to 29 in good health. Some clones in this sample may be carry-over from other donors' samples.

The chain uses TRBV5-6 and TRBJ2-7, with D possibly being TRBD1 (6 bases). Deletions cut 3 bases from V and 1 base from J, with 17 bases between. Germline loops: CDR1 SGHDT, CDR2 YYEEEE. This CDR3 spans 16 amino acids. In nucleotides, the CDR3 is TGTGCCAGCAGCTCATTCCTCAGGGGATCGTCCTACGAGCAGTACTTC. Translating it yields CASSSFLRGSSYEQYF.

CDR3 nucleotides: TGTGCCAGCAGCTTGGGCCCAGACACCGGGGAGCTGTTTTTT. Translation gives CASSLGPDTGELFF. The V gene is TRBV13, the J gene TRBJ2-2, with D uncertain. CDR3 length equals 14 residues. Germline CDR1 PRHDT, CDR2 FYEKMQ (reference sequence). V was trimmed by 3 bases and J by 3 bases, leaving 8 bases between them.

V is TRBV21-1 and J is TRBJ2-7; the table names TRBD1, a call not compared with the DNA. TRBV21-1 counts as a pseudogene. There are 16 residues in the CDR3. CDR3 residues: CASSSRGQGESYEQYF. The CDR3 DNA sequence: TGTGCCAGCAGCTCCCGGGGACAGGGGGAATCCTACGAGCAGTACTTC.

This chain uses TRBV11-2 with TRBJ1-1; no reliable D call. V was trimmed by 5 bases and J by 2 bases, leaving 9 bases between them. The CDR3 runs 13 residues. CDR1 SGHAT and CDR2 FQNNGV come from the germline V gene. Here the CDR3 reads CASSRTGNTEAFF. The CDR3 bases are TGTGCCAGCAGCCGAACGGGAAACACTGAAGCTTTCTTT.

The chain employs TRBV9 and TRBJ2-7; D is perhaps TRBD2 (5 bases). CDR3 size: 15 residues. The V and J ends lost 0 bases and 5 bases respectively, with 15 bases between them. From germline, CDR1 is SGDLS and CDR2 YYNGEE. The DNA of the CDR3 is TGTGCCAGCAGCGTAGATTTGTCGAGCGGCCACGAGCAGTACTTC. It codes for CASSVDLSSGHEQYF.

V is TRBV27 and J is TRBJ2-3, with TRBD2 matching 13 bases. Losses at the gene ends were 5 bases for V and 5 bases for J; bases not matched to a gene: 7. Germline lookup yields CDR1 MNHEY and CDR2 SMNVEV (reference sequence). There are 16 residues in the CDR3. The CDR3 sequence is CASSVLAGGPGDTQYF. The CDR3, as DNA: TGTGCCAGCAGTGTACTAGCGGGAGGGCCGGGAGATACGCAGTATTTT.